The TCR beta chain described here comes from a study of T cells in localized non-small cell lung cancer. Study conclusions and caveats: Adjacent lung held a median roughly 60 of the top 100 tumor clones. Because sequencing included only one region (of the tumor), heterogeneity remains possible. Peak T cell clonality was found in uninvolved adjacent lung, exceeding tumor.

This CDR3 region has 14 residues. Germline V CDR1 and CDR2: SGHRS, YFSETQ. With 0 bases removed from V and 8 bases from J, the gap between germline ends came to 12 bases. Profiled with immunoSEQ multiplex PCR; TCRdb holds only in-frame clones, not every one. The sample records around 15,000 clones, more than 80% being singletons. For this clone: What it recognizes is unknown.

The sequence was collected from a female donor over 55 with stage I squamous cell lung carcinoma. The chain carries TRBV5-1 and TRBJ2-1; D possibly uses TRBD1 or TRBD2 (6 bases each). The sample here was peripheral blood, taken before any cancer treatment. In DNA, the CDR3 is TGCGCCAGCAGCTTGGAGTTCGGGGGCGATGAGCAGTTCTTC. Protein: CASSLEFGGDEQFF.